The clone carrying this TCR beta chain has more than one count but fewer than ten. Its antigen is unidentified. This entry belongs to a study of beta chain features in type 1 diabetes. Study-level points and caveats: No resolution was reached here on whether HLA type influences TCRB rearrangement.

There are 14 residues in the CDR3. Germline CDR1 is SQVTM and CDR2 is ANQGSEA. Trimming shortened V by 3 bases and J by 1 base, and 12 bases separated the two germline ends. The sequenced template was cDNA made from the entire isolated RNA. TCRdb's copy holds only in-frame clones and misses some; the assay was immunoSEQ multiplex PCR. This table has 250,000 or so clones, roughly 30% appearing once. Stem cell-like memory, regulatory, central memory and naive CD4+ cells were sorted via CD45RO/CCR7/CD25/CD127/CD95/CD27. The source is a young man in good health. The chain has TRBV29-1 and TRBJ2-5, with D unresolved. Sequenced sample: central memory CD4+ T cells from blood. In nucleotides, the CDR3 is TGCAGCGTTGAGCTCAACTTTGGCCAAGAGACCCAGTACTTC. It translates to CSVELNFGQETQYF. Full variable domain (remainder filled in from reference TRBV29-1 and TRBJ2-5): SAVISQKPSRDICQRGTSLTIQCQVDSQVTMMFWYRQQPGQSLTLIATANQGSEATYESGFVIDKFPISRPNLTFSTLTVSNMSPEDSSIYLCSVELNFGQETQYFGPGTRLLVL.